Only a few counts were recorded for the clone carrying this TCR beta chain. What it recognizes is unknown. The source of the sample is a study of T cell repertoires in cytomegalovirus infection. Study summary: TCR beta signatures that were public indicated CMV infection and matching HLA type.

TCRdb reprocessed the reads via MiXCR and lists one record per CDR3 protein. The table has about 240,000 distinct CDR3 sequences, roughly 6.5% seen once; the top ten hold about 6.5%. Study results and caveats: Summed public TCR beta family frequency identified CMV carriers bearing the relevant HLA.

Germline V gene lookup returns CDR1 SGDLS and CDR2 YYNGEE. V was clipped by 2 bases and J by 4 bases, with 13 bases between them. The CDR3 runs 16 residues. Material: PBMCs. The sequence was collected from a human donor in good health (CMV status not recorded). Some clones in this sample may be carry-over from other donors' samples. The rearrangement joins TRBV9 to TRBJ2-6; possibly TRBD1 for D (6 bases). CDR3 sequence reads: CASSVTGRTGANVLTF. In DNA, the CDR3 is TGTGCCAGCAGCGTGACAGGTCGAACCGGGGCCAACGTCCTGACTTTC.